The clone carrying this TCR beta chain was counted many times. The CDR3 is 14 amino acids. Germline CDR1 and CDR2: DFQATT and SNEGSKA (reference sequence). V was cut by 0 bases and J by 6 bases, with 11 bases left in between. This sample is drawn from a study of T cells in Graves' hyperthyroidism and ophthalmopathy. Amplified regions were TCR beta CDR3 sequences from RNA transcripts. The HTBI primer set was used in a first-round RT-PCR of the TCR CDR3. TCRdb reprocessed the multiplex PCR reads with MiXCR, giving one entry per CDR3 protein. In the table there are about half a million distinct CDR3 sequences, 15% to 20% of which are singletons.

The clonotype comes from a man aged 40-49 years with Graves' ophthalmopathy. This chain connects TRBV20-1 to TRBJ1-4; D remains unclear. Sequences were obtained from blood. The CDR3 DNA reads TGCAGTGCTAGAGAGTGGGGAATAGATGAAAAACTGTTTTTT. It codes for CSAREWGIDEKLFF.